This TCR beta chain was obtained from a study of blood T cell repertoires in COVID-19. Whole-study context: Acute and convalescent COVID-19 samples came from the United States, Italy and Spain. T cells, B-cell-depleted T cells, or PBMCs provided the cDNA or gDNA that served as material.

This CDR3 contains 18 residues. The V gene's germline CDR1 is SGHAT and CDR2 FQNNGV. J gave up 6 bases and V 1 base, and 12 bases lay outside the gene matches. The protocol was immunoSEQ multiplex PCR, while the TCRdb copy is restricted to in-frame clones and leaves out a portion. The sample shows a few hundred thousand clones, approximately 90% of them seen only once. V usage is TRBV11-2 and J usage is TRBJ2-2; the match to TRBD1 covers 9 bases. This TCR came from a woman between 50 and 59 years old who had recovered from COVID-19. The sample comprised peripheral blood. CDR3 nucleotides: TGTGCCAGCAGCTTAGTTCCCGGACAGGGGAAAAGGCCCGGGGAGCTGTTTTTT. It codes for CASSLVPGQGKRPGELFF.